Listed below are T cell receptor beta chains from one sample, sequenced in a study of PD-L1 blockade in urothelial cancer. Assay: immunoSEQ multiplex PCR; the TCRdb copy retains only in-frame clones and omits some. Among about 95,000 clones listed, over 75% were seen once. The material sequenced was PBMCs, taken around atezolizumab (anti-PD-L1) treatment. Receptors originate from a man between 60 and 75 years old with urothelial cancer. CDR3s include the opening cysteine and the closing phenylalanine or tryptophan. Each record gives: CDR3 protein, CDR3 DNA, V gene, D gene, clone size, J gene, CDR3 length. The D gene is left open where the match is weak. Clone size is not always given. Where it is, it says once, few, many or a class for expanded clones.

CASSEVWRETYEQYF | TGTGCCAGCAGTGAAGTGTGGCGGGAAACCTACGAGCAGTACTTC | TRBV6-1 | - | - | TRBJ2-7 | 15
CASSQPTSRNTQYF | TGCGCCAGCAGCCAACCGACTAGCCGGAATACGCAGTATTTT | TRBV4-1 | TRBD2 | - | TRBJ2-3 | 14
CASRMAGVTQETQYF | TGCGCCAGCAGAATGGCGGGAGTCACACAAGAGACCCAGTACTTC | TRBV5-1 | TRBD2 | - | TRBJ2-5 | 15
CASSEQGAPNYGYTF | TGTGCCAGCAGCGAACAGGGGGCCCCGAACTATGGCTACACCTTC | TRBV9 | TRBD1 | - | TRBJ1-2 | 15
CASSKRAGGSTDTQYF | TGTGCCAGCAGCAAAAGAGCGGGGGGCAGCACAGATACGCAGTATTTC | TRBV7-2 | TRBD2 | - | TRBJ2-3 | 16
CASSPHPGTYEQYF | TGTGCCAGCAGCCCCCACCCCGGTACCTACGAGCAGTACTTC | TRBV7-6 | - | - | TRBJ2-7 | 14
CASSQDLEYGYTF | TGCGCCAGCAGCCAAGACCTGGAGTATGGCTACACCTTC | TRBV4-3 | - | - | TRBJ1-2 | 13
CASRLAGLFTGELFF | TGTGCCAGCAGACTAGCGGGCCTTTTCACCGGGGAGCTGTTTTTT | TRBV19 | TRBD2 | - | TRBJ2-2 | 15
CASSLFTSGGVSTDTQYF | TGCGCCAGCAGCTTGTTTACTAGCGGGGGCGTGAGCACAGATACGCAGTATTTT | TRBV5-1 | TRBD2 | - | TRBJ2-3 | 18
CASSTPVRAGELFF | TGTGCCAGCAGCACCCCAGTCCGGGCCGGGGAGCTGTTTTTT | TRBV21-1 | - | few | TRBJ2-2 | 14
CASSGADRESYEQYF | TGTGCCAGCAGTGGCGCGGACAGGGAATCCTACGAGCAGTACTTC | TRBV27 | TRBD1 | - | TRBJ2-7 | 15
CASQYYSGNTIYF | TGTGCCAGCCAGTACTACTCTGGAAACACCATATATTTT | TRBV2 | - | few | TRBJ1-3 | 13
CASSYIGTGDPYEQYF | TGTGCCAGCAGTTATATCGGGACAGGGGATCCCTACGAGCAGTACTTC | TRBV6-5 | TRBD1 | - | TRBJ2-7 | 16
CASEPGQRTAYEQYF | TGTGCCAGCGAGCCAGGGCAGCGGACAGCCTACGAGCAGTACTTC | TRBV28 | - | - | TRBJ2-7 | 15
CASSEKGTDTQYF | TGTGCCAGCAGTGAAAAGGGGACAGATACGCAGTATTTT | TRBV6-1 | - | - | TRBJ2-3 | 13
CATTGGWNEQFF | TGTGCCACCACAGGGGGCTGGAATGAGCAGTTCTTC | TRBV28 | TRBD1 | - | TRBJ2-1 | 12
CASSLMGAVGTEAFF | TGTGCCAGCAGCTTGATGGGGGCGGTGGGCACTGAAGCTTTCTTT | TRBV7-9 | - | few | TRBJ1-1 | 15
CASTRGYDTQYF | TGTGCCAGCACCAGGGGATACGATACGCAGTATTTT | TRBV6-4 | - | - | TRBJ2-3 | 12
CASSPGTRAGEETQYF | TGTGCCAGTAGTCCCGGGACTAGAGCTGGAGAAGAGACCCAGTACTTC | TRBV19 | TRBD2 | once | TRBJ2-5 | 16
CASSPTGARSPGYTF | TGCGCCAGCAGCCCAACAGGGGCGAGATCCCCTGGCTACACCTTC | TRBV4-1 | TRBD1 | - | TRBJ1-2 | 15
CASRLAGTGAYEQYF | TGTGCCAGCAGACTAGCCGGGACAGGGGCCTACGAGCAGTACTTC | TRBV27 | TRBD1 | - | TRBJ2-7 | 15
CASSPGQPNSPLHF | TGTGCCAGCAGCCCGGGACAGCCGAATTCACCCCTCCACTTT | TRBV11-3 | TRBD1 | - | TRBJ1-6 | 14
CASLLAGEGLGTGELFF | TGTGCCAGCTTATTAGCGGGAGAGGGATTGGGCACCGGGGAGCTGTTTTTT | TRBV13 | TRBD2 | - | TRBJ2-2 | 17
CASSQTDIRVSYNEQFF | TGTGCCAGCAGCCAAACGGACATCCGGGTCTCCTACAATGAGCAGTTCTTC | TRBV4-2 | - | - | TRBJ2-1 | 17
CATMTGATNEKLFF | TGTGCCACTATGACAGGCGCAACTAATGAAAAACTGTTTTTT | TRBV28 | - | - | TRBJ1-4 | 14
CAWSMKGLAAREQYF | TGTGCCTGGAGTATGAAGGGACTGGCCGCGCGGGAGCAGTACTTC | TRBV30 | - | once | TRBJ2-7 | 15
CAISESTRGLAGANEQFF | TGTGCCATCAGTGAGTCGACTAGGGGACTAGCGGGAGCCAATGAGCAGTTCTTC | TRBV10-3 | TRBD2 | - | TRBJ2-1 | 18
CASNPRVESNQPQHF | TGTGCCAGTAATCCCAGGGTTGAGAGCAATCAGCCCCAGCATTTT | TRBV19 | - | few | TRBJ1-5 | 15